The next 27 T cell receptor beta chains were all read from a single sample in a study of blood T cell repertoires in COVID-19. Repertoires were generated with immunoSEQ multiplex PCR, while TCRdb's copy carries only in-frame clones and drops some. Among 150,000 to 200,000 clones listed, roughly 80% were seen once. The sequencing input was peripheral blood. The source is a human donor in a cohort sampled during active COVID-19.

This clone was seen a few times. The chain carries TRBV9 and TRBJ1-6; 9 bases agree with TRBD1. J was trimmed by 6 bases and V by 3 bases; bases with no gene match: 1. From germline, CDR1 is SGDLS and CDR2 YYNGEE. CDR3 length: 14 residues. The CDR3 protein is CASSGDRANSPLHF. The CDR3 region has the DNA TGTGCCAGCAGCGGGGACAGGGCTAATTCACCCCTCCACTTT.

This clone was observed once. V usage is TRBV3-1 (or the pseudogene TRBV3-2) and J usage is TRBJ1-1; possibly TRBD1 for D (6 bases). Germline assignment: CDR1 LGHDT and CDR2 YNNKEL (reference sequence). The CDR3 is 14 residues long. With 5 bases removed from V and 1 base from J, the gap between germline ends came to 11 bases. In DNA form, the CDR3 reads TGTGCCAGCAGCTCCGGACAGTCGAACACTGAAGCTTTCTTT. It translates to CASSSGQSNTEAFF.

The rearrangement joins TRBV19 to TRBJ1-4; tentatively, D is TRBD1 (5 bases). Trimming removed 6 bases from V and 4 bases from J, with 12 bases in between. CDR3 length: 14 residues. Germline CDR1 LNHDA, CDR2 SQIVND (reference sequence). CDR3 sequence (DNA): TGTGCCAGTAGGGACAAGATTGATAATGAAAAACTGTTTTTT. It specifies CASRDKIDNEKLFF. Supplemented by reference TRBV19 and TRBJ1-4, the full variable domain reads DGGITQSPKYLFRKEGQNVTLSCEQNLNHDAMYWYRQDPGQGLRLIYYSQIVNDFQKGDIAEGYSVSREKKESFPLTVTSAQKNPTAFYLCASRDKIDNEKLFFGSGTQLSVL.

The chain combines TRBV3-1 (or the pseudogene TRBV3-2) with TRBJ2-1, with TRBD2 identical over 10 bases. The CDR3 has 16 residues. CDR1 and CDR2 (germline): LGHDT, YNNKEL (reference sequence). V was pared by 3 bases and J by 0 bases, with 2 bases of the junction left unmatched. In DNA form, the CDR3 reads TGTGCCAGCAGCCATCTAGCGGGAGTCTCCTACAATGAGCAGTTCTTC. This encodes CASSHLAGVSYNEQFF.

The rearrangement links TRBV7-2 to TRBJ1-1; TRBD1 is a possible D gene (5 bases). V lost 3 bases and J lost 3, with 11 bases in between. The CDR3 sequence is 14 residues long. Germline assignment: CDR1 SGHTA and CDR2 FQGNSA. The CDR3 reads CASSFQGSDTEAFF. The CDR3 coding sequence is TGTGCCAGCAGCTTCCAGGGATCGGACACTGAAGCTTTCTTT.

The chain uses TRBV2 and TRBJ1-2; D uncertain. This CDR3 comprises 14 residues. In germline, CDR1 is SNHLY, CDR2 FYNNEI. V shed 1 base and J shed 3 bases, with 9 bases lying between them. CDR3 amino acids: CASSEDSGDYGYTF. The CDR3 region has the DNA TGTGCCAGCAGTGAAGACAGCGGGGACTATGGCTACACCTTC.

This clone was seen a few times. The chain couples TRBV2 to TRBJ2-6; D is uncertain. CDR3 length equals 16 residues. Deletions cut 1 base from V and 2 bases from J, with 9 bases between. The V gene's germline CDR1 is SNHLY and CDR2 FYNNEI. The CDR3 DNA is TGTGCCAGCAGTGAAGGAACGGTCCCTGGGGCCAACGTCCTGACTTTC. The encoded protein is CASSEGTVPGANVLTF.

The chain links TRBV5-6 to TRBJ2-2; D is possibly TRBD1 (6 bases). This CDR3 comprises 15 residues. V was trimmed by 0 bases and J by 4 bases, leaving 10 bases between them. CDR1 is SGHDT, CDR2 YYEEEE, per germline. The CDR3 nucleotides are TGTGCCAGCAGCTTGGAGGGGGTCGGCACCGGGGAGCTGTTTTTT. It specifies CASSLEGVGTGELFF.

A single count supports this clone. The genes are TRBV6-5 and TRBJ1-2; D possibly corresponds to TRBD1 (5 bases). Trimming cost V 6 bases and J 1 base, with 9 bases left between them. The V gene's germline CDR1 is MNHEY and CDR2 SVGAGI. The length of the CDR3 is 13 residues. The CDR3 sequence is CASRPGLNYGYTF. CDR3 DNA sequence: TGTGCCAGCAGGCCAGGGCTTAACTATGGCTACACCTTC.

This clone came up once. The sample carries other DNA sequences with the same CDR3. The chain joins TRBV6-5 to TRBJ1-1; 8 bases line up with TRBD1. V was pared by 2 bases and J by 9 bases, with 11 bases of the junction left unmatched. The CDR3 has 15 amino acids. Germline CDR1 MNHEY, CDR2 SVGAGI. The CDR3 DNA is TGTGCCAGCAGTTACAACAGACAGGGGAGCGGCCAAGCTTTCTTT. This codes for CASSYNRQGSGQAFF.

The CDR3 DNA sequence: TGTGCCAGCAGCCAAGGCGGGACAGGGCCCTACGAGCAGTACTTC. It codes for CASSQGGTGPYEQYF. The chain carries TRBV3-1 (or the pseudogene TRBV3-2) and TRBJ2-7; 9 bases are shared with TRBD1. This CDR3 contains 15 residues. CDR1 and CDR2 (germline): LGHDT, YNNKEL (reference sequence). J lost 2 bases, V lost 1 base, and 3 bases had no gene match.

The chain links TRBV2 to TRBJ2-4; D not certain. Trimming cost V 1 base and J 0 bases, with 4 bases left between them. This CDR3 is built from 14 residues. Germline V gene lookup returns CDR1 SNHLY and CDR2 FYNNEI. CDR3 bases: TGTGCCAGCAGTGAAGGGCTAGCCAAAAACATTCAGTACTTC. This gives the protein CASSEGLAKNIQYF. Together with reference TRBV2 and TRBJ2-4, the CDR3 gives the full variable domain: EPEVTQTPSHQVTQMGQEVILRCVPISNHLYFYWYRQILGQKVEFLVSFYNNEISEKSEIFDDQFSVERPDGSNFTLKIRSTKLEDSAMYFCASSEGLAKNIQYFGAGTRLSVL.

The chain links TRBV7-9 to TRBJ2-1; TRBD1 matches at 9 bases. Germline values: CDR1 SEHNR, CDR2 FQNEAQ (reference sequence). V shed 5 bases and J 6 bases; nucleotides not matched to a gene: 11. The CDR3 sequence is 16 residues long. CDR3: CASSPARDRDPNEQFF. CDR3 in DNA: TGTGCCAGCAGCCCAGCTCGGGACAGGGATCCCAATGAGCAGTTCTTC.

The genes are TRBV7-8 and TRBJ1-1; TRBD1 might be the D (6 bases). Trimming removed 5 bases at V and 4 bases at J, with 17 bases between. The CDR3 length is 15 residues. Germline V CDR1 and CDR2: SGHVS, FQNEAQ. In DNA form, the CDR3 reads TGTGCCAGCAGCCCCTTACAGGGTACGGCCACTGAAGCTTTCTTT. Encoded protein: CASSPLQGTATEAFF.

This clone turned up a few times. The rearrangement joins TRBV7-8 to TRBJ2-7; D remains unclear. Germline values: CDR1 SGHVS, CDR2 FQNEAQ. V was shortened by 1 base and J by 0 bases, with 4 bases between the two germline ends. The CDR3 has 13 amino acids. The DNA of the CDR3 is TGTGCCAGCAGCTTAGAGAGCTCCTACGAGCAGTACTTC. Translation: CASSLESSYEQYF.

This chain uses TRBV27 with TRBJ2-5, with no clear D. The CDR3 runs 14 residues. Germline V gives CDR1 MNHEY, CDR2 SMNVEV (reference sequence). V lost 1 base and J lost 1, with 7 bases in between. The CDR3 DNA reads TGTGCCAGCAGTTTATTGGGCAGCCAAGAGACCCAGTACTTC. This encodes CASSLLGSQETQYF.

The chain is built from TRBV28 and TRBJ2-7; TRBD1 matches 7 bases. The J segment lost 2 bases and the V segment lost 7 bases, leaving 8 bases of the junction unmatched. The CDR3 is 14 amino acids. CDR1 and CDR2 (germline): MDHEN, SYDVKM. The CDR3 is CASTLGGQTYEQYF. CDR3 DNA sequence: TGTGCCAGCACCCTAGGGGGACAGACCTACGAGCAGTACTTC.

J is TRBJ2-1 and V is TRBV7-3; 10 nucleotides agree with TRBD1. V was pared by 5 bases and J by 4 bases, with 8 bases of the junction left unmatched. This CDR3 region has 16 residues. Germline CDR1 SGHTA, CDR2 FQGTGA. This CDR3 reads CASSPQTGGLYNEQFF. CDR3 bases: TGTGCCAGCAGCCCCCAGACAGGGGGCTTGTACAATGAGCAGTTCTTC.

The rearrangement joins TRBV5-6 to TRBJ1-2; D possibly corresponds to TRBD1 (6 bases). The ends were cut back, 6 bases at V and 4 bases at J, with 16 bases in the middle. The germline V gene encodes CDR1 SGHDT and CDR2 YYEEEE. The CDR3 covers 14 residues. CDR3 DNA: TGTGCCAGCACCTTAGGGCAGGGGACCTATGGCTACACCTTC. Protein product: CASTLGQGTYGYTF.

The chain has TRBV6-5 and TRBJ2-7; 7 bases fit TRBD1. Germline trimming cut 6 bases from V and 6 bases from J; bases unmatched to any gene: 14. CDR1 MNHEY and CDR2 SVGAGI come from the germline V gene. This CDR3 region has 15 residues. This chain's CDR3 is CASSRTGVIGPEQYF. The CDR3 DNA follows: TGTGCCAGCAGCCGGACAGGCGTAATAGGTCCCGAGCAGTACTTC.

This chain connects TRBV7-2 to TRBJ2-7, with 9 bases matching TRBD1. With 5 bases clipped from V and 3 bases from J, the junction kept 11 bases outside the gene matches. The CDR3 has 16 residues. Germline V gives CDR1 SGHTA, CDR2 FQGNSA. For the CDR3, the DNA is TGTGCCAGCAGCCCCAGGACAGGGGTGGGCCACTACGAGCAGTACTTC. Translation: CASSPRTGVGHYEQYF.

Only a few counts were recorded for this clone. The CDR3 is CASSQVQNIQYF. CDR3 nucleotide sequence: TGTGCCAGCAGCCAAGTCCAGAACATTCAGTACTTC. The chain uses TRBV3-1 (or the pseudogene TRBV3-2) and TRBJ2-4; D ambiguous. This CDR3 contains 12 residues. The germline gives CDR1 LGHDT, CDR2 YNNKEL (reference sequence). V lost 1 base and J 7 bases, leaving 5 bases between the germline ends.

This chain connects TRBV7-3 to TRBJ1-1; weak D call: TRBD1 (6 bases). The CDR3 spans 13 residues. Trimming pared 5 bases from V and 4 bases from J, leaving 11 bases between. CDR1 and CDR2 from the germline V gene are SGHTA and FQGTGA. The CDR3 region is CASSPGGRTEAFF. The CDR3 coding sequence is TGTGCCAGCAGCCCCGGGGGGCGCACTGAAGCTTTCTTT.

The chain's CDR3 is CARSLGEGCRYGYTF. Here the CDR3 DNA reads TGTGCCAGAAGCTTGGGCGAGGGTTGTCGCTATGGCTACACCTTC. The chain uses TRBV7-5 and TRBJ1-2. TRBV7-5 is flagged as a pseudogene. The CDR3 spans 15 residues.

The sample holds a few counts of this clone. The chain carries TRBV20-1 and TRBJ2-7; a weak D match, TRBD1 (5 bases). Deletions cut 4 bases from V and 4 bases from J, with 8 bases between. Germline V gene data show CDR1 as DFQATT and CDR2 as SNEGSKA (reference sequence). The CDR3 runs 11 residues. The CDR3 DNA is TGCAGTGCTACCAGGGATTACGAGCAGTACTTC. As protein: CSATRDYEQYF.

The chain couples TRBV5-1 to TRBJ1-2, with D possibly being TRBD1 (6 bases). Trimming took 4 bases from V and 4 from J, leaving 17 bases between them. The CDR3 loop spans 15 amino acids. CDR1 is SGHRS, CDR2 YFSETQ, per germline. The CDR3 loop reads CASSLGAVTVYGYTF. In DNA, the CDR3 is TGCGCCAGCAGCCTGGGGGCAGTCACAGTCTATGGCTACACCTTC.

The rearrangement joins TRBV5-4 to TRBJ2-2; 7 nucleotides line up with TRBD2. CDR3 length: 15 residues. The trim removed 4 bases at V and 1 base at J, leaving 4 bases unmatched. Germline CDR1 and CDR2: SGHNT and YYREEE (reference sequence). The CDR3: CASSHSGKNTGELFF. The CDR3 DNA reads as TGTGCCAGCAGCCACAGCGGGAAGAACACCGGGGAGCTGTTTTTT. Full variable domain (outside the CDR3, taken from reference TRBV5-4 and TRBJ2-2): ETGVTQSPTHLIKTRGQQVTLRCSSQSGHNTVSWYQQALGQGPQFIFQYYREEENGRGNFPPRFSGLQFPNYSSELNVNALELDDSALYLCASSHSGKNTGELFFGEGSRLTVL.